The present entry profiles one T cell receptor (beta chain) with its context. In its sample, this clonotype was seen once. This receptor's antigen is unknown. This is likely an artifact of a read error, given a far larger clone one base away. The data are from a study of low-dose radiotherapy and immunotherapy resistance in tumors (dated 2022 in TCRdb). For the study in its entirety: In Cohort 1, 0.5 Gy per fraction was delivered every 2 weeks, and a total PTV dose of 6.5 Gy was prescribed. For Cohort 2, the dose was 1 Gy per fraction given every two weeks, adding up to 13 Gy in total across 26 weeks. Patients were given nivolumab as a 240 mg flat dose every two weeks and ipilimumab at 1 mg/kg every six weeks, with both drugs delivered intravenously. Cyclophosphamide 200 mg/m2 was administered intravenously every two weeks, one day before each radiation and immunotherapy administration. Starting on cycle 1 day 1, patients took 300 mg of aspirin by mouth once daily for four cycles. Randomization of trial participants into treatment groups was not performed. Eight patients were included in the translational analysis, namely three from the first dose cohort plus the first five from the second dose cohort.

The time point label, read with the paper, signifies: before trial treatment. Donors were enrolled in RACIN, a single-arm phase I dose-escalation trial in which nivolumab, ipilimumab, aspirin, low-dose cyclophosphamide and low-dose radiotherapy were combined. Patients with advanced, TIL-negative solid tumors were considered eligible. Superscript III and a set of TRAV- and TRBV-specific primers were used to synthesize first-strand cDNA, so that both TCRalpha and TCRbeta chains were covered. TCRs were amplified with Phusion for roughly 20 PCR cycles using a constant-region primer together with the adapter attached to the V primers. The isolated mRNA was amplified using the MessageAmp II aRNA Amplification Kit, with in vitro transcription performed for approximately 16 hours at 37 degrees C. The Dynabeads mRNA DIRECT Purification Kit was used to isolate the mRNA for TCR sequencing. Indexed Illumina adapters were added in a second Phusion PCR of 25 to 30 cycles, and the PCR products were purified with AMPure XP beads. An Illumina MiniSeq instrument was used to deep-sequence the TCRalpha and TCRbeta libraries. On the authors' methods: Using custom Perl scripts, TCR sequences encoding the same protein were pooled, out-of-frame sequences were removed, and the abundance of each clonotype was computed. Any TCR sequence supported by only a single read was excluded from analysis. The metrics used to describe the repertoires included Shannon entropy, Gini index, clonality, richness, and the frequency of TCRs shared between repertoires. Starting from the raw public reads, TCRdb applied fastp trimming at Q25, assembled clones with MiXCR and retained in-frame beta chains. Every entry covers one CDR3 protein and lists the most common genes and DNA from its rows. Clone size and V and J calls follow TCRdb, not the original study. Recorded for this sample are 85,000 to 100,000 distinct CDR3 sequences; 9.4% of them occurred a single time. The leading ten clones occupy around 0.97% of the sample.

The sequencing used PBMCs, collected before treatment. The source of this sequence is a male donor with prostate cancer.

The CDR3 sequence is CASSEVPGQGGGYNEQCF. The DNA reads as follows: TGTGCCAGCAGTGAAGTCCCGGGACAGGGTGGTGGCTACAATGAGCAGTGCTTC. The chain employs TRBV28 and TRBJ2-1, with 9 middle bases fitting TRBD1. Via the germline V gene, CDR1 is MDHEN and CDR2 SYDVKM. From the cysteine up to the phenylalanine, the CDR3 has a length of 18 residues. The only DNA kept is the CDR3, 54 bases in frame from the first base.